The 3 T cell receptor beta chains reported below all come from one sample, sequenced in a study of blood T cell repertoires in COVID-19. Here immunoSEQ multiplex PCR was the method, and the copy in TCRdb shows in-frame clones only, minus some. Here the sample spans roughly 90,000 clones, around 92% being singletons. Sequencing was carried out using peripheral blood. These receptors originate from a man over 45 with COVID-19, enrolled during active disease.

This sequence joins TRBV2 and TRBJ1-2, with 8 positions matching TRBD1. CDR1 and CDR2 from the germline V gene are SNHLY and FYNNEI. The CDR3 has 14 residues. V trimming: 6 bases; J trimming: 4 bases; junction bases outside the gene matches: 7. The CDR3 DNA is TGTGCCAGCAGCCAATCCACAGGGGGCTATGGCTACACCTTC. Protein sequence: CASSQSTGGYGYTF. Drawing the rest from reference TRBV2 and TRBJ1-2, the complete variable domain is EPEVTQTPSHQVTQMGQEVILRCVPISNHLYFYWYRQILGQKVEFLVSFYNNEISEKSEIFDDQFSVERPDGSNFTLKIRSTKLEDSAMYFCASSQSTGGYGYTFGSGTRLTVV.

Here the CDR3 reads CASSLSQNTEAFF. The CDR3 coding sequence is TGCGCCAGCAGCTTGTCCCAGAACACTGAAGCTTTCTTT. The chain recombines TRBV5-1 with TRBJ1-1, with D hard to call. This CDR3 region has 13 residues. Germline CDR1 and CDR2: SGHRS and YFSETQ. V was trimmed by 1 base and J by 1 base, leaving 5 bases between them.

DNA of the CDR3: TGTGCCAGCAGTGAAGTCAGGCCGAACACTGAAGCTTTCTTT. Amino acid sequence: CASSEVRPNTEAFF. The J gene is TRBJ1-1, the V gene TRBV2; D ambiguous. The CDR3 extends over 14 amino acids. V was clipped by 1 base and J by 1 base, with 7 bases between them. Looked up from germline, CDR1 is SNHLY and CDR2 is FYNNEI.